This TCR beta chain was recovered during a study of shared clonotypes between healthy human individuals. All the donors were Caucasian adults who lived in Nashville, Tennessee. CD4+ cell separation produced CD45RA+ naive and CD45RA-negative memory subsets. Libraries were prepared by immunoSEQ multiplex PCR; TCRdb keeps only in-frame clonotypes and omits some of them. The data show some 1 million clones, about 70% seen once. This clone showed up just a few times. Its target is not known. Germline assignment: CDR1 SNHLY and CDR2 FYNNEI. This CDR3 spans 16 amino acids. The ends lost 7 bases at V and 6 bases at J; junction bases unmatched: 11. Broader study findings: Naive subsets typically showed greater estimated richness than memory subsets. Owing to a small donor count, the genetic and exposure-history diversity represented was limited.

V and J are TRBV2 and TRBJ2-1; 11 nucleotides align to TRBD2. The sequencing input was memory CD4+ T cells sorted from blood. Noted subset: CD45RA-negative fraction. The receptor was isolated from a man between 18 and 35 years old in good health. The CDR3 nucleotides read TGTGCCAGCACCCTGGGGCCTAGCGGGGGGTTCAATGAGCAGTTCTTC. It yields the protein CASTLGPSGGFNEQFF.